The following is a T cell receptor (beta chain) sequence with its context. Its cognate antigen is unknown. These data are taken from a study of vaccination effects on CD4 cells after COVID-19. About the study: PBMC cultures contained approximately 1.8 million cells per well, 7.5 to 10 IU/ml IL-2 and roughly 9.4 ug/ml peptides.

The protocol was immunoSEQ multiplex PCR, while the TCRdb copy is restricted to in-frame clones and leaves out a portion. The data show about 58,000 clones, over 60% seen once. The V end was cut by 4 bases, the J end by 0 bases, with 10 bases between. Per the germline V gene, CDR1 is KGHSH and CDR2 is LQKENI. This CDR3 has 15 amino acids. Culture lasted roughly eleven days before CD4+ T cell isolation. Vaccine recipients lacked prior SARS-CoV-2 infection and had negative nucleocapsid antibodies. The specimen was CD4+ T cells from PBMCs cultured without peptide, collected before COVID-19 vaccination. This TCR came from a human donor who received a COVID-19 vaccine. J is TRBJ1-5 and V is TRBV18; D is uncertain. CDR3 sequence (DNA): TGTGCCAGCTCACGGTCGCCTGATAGCAATCAGCCCCAGCATTTT. Its translation is CASSRSPDSNQPQHF.